These 18 T cell receptor beta chains share one sample of origin, sequenced in a study of blood T cell repertoires in COVID-19 (dated by TCRdb to the early 2020s). Libraries came from the immunoSEQ multiplex PCR assay. TCRdb re-hosts the immuneACCESS table, in-frame sequences only. Its copies lack some clones; in the studies checked, an unresolved V gene accounts for under half of them, and the cause for the rest is not known. Here the sample has 250,000 or so clones; more than 80% occur a single time. The ten biggest clones cover less than 3% of the sample. Sequenced sample: peripheral blood. Source of these receptors: a woman between 25 and 40 years old with active or convalescent COVID-19.

The V and J genes are TRBV7-3 and TRBJ1-2; 10 bases agree with TRBD1. CDR3 length equals 18 residues. The germline V gene has CDR1 SGHTA and CDR2 FQGTGA. With V trimmed by 4 bases and J by 3 bases, 14 bases remained unmatched. The CDR3 DNA follows: TGTGCCAGCAGCTCAACCCCCCGCGGGACAGGGGATCACTATGGCTACACCTTC. This gives the protein CASSSTPRGTGDHYGYTF.

The gene calls are TRBV7-2 and TRBJ2-7; D not certain. Trimming pared 6 bases from V and 3 bases from J, leaving 24 bases between. The length of the CDR3 is 17 residues. Germline CDR1 reads SGHTA; CDR2 reads FQGNSA. The CDR3 sequence is CASSHSAGPSEFYEQYF. The CDR3 DNA follows: TGTGCCAGCAGTCACAGTGCTGGGCCTTCAGAGTTCTACGAGCAGTACTTC. Drawing the rest from reference TRBV7-2 and TRBJ2-7, the complete variable domain is GAGVSQSPSNKVTEKGKDVELRCDPISGHTALYWYRQSLGQGLEFLIYFQGNSAPDKSGLPSDRFSAERTGGSVSTLTIQRTQQEDSAVYLCASSHSAGPSEFYEQYFGPGTRLTVT.

This clone occurred a few times. The V call is TRBV12-3 or TRBV12-4, the J call TRBJ1-2; 8 bases line up with TRBD1. The junction had 5 bases not matched to a gene; V was cut back by 10 bases and J by 7 bases. The CDR3 has 11 residues. CDR3 region: CATTDRAGYTF. DNA for the CDR3: TGTGCCACCACGGACAGGGCTGGCTACACCTTC.

The rearrangement links TRBV6-5 to TRBJ2-3; no clear D gene. Trimming left V 8 bases short and J 6 bases short, with 21 bases between. The CDR3 totals 15 residues. Germline V gene lookup returns CDR1 MNHEY and CDR2 SVGAGI. The CDR3 sequence is CASRPQASATDTQYF. The CDR3 DNA reads as TGTGCCAGCCGACCCCAGGCCTCTGCCACGGATACGCAGTATTTT.

The rearrangement uses TRBV3-1 (or the pseudogene TRBV3-2) and TRBJ2-5; the match to TRBD2 covers 10 bases. From germline, CDR1 is LGHDT and CDR2 YNNKEL (reference sequence). This CDR3 region has 15 residues. With V trimmed by 4 bases and J by 1 base, 3 bases remained unmatched. The CDR3 bases are TGTGCCAGCAGCCCGGGACTAGCGCCCCAAGAGACCCAGTACTTC. Protein product: CASSPGLAPQETQYF.

This chain uses TRBV29-1 with TRBJ1-2; D not certain. This CDR3 region has 13 residues. The germline V gene has CDR1 SQVTM and CDR2 ANQGSEA. Trimming took off 1 base at V and 0 bases at J, with 6 bases between the two ends. The CDR3 sequence: CSVEGVTNYGYTF. DNA of the CDR3: TGCAGCGTTGAAGGCGTTACTAACTATGGCTACACCTTC. Looking up the rest from reference TRBV29-1 and TRBJ1-2 gives the full variable domain: SAVISQKPSRDICQRGTSLTIQCQVDSQVTMMFWYRQQPGQSLTLIATANQGSEATYESGFVIDKFPISRPNLTFSTLTVSNMSPEDSSIYLCSVEGVTNYGYTFGSGTRLTVV.

The chain links TRBV14 to TRBJ1-2; 7 bases map to TRBD1. Trimming removed 1 base from V and 8 bases from J; junction bases left unmatched: 16. There are 17 residues in the CDR3. The germline gives CDR1 SGHDN, CDR2 FVKESK. CDR3 sequence: CASSQGRRQGVFEGYTF. In DNA form, the CDR3 reads TGTGCCAGCAGCCAAGGTCGCCGGCAGGGGGTTTTTGAGGGCTACACCTTC.

Comment on this clone: This specimen includes other DNA sequences encoding the same CDR3. The chain links TRBV19 to TRBJ2-2, with 8 positions matching TRBD1. Trimming took 3 bases from V and 4 from J; bases not matched to a gene: 1. Germline values: CDR1 LNHDA, CDR2 SQIVND (reference sequence). The CDR3 loop spans 14 amino acids. The CDR3 DNA follows: TGTGCCAGTAGTATCCAGGGGGCCACCGGGGAGCTGTTTTTT. Its translation is CASSIQGATGELFF.

J is TRBJ2-7 and V is TRBV7-2; a possible D gene is TRBD1 (5 bases). The CDR3 totals 13 residues. Germline V gene lookup returns CDR1 SGHTA and CDR2 FQGNSA. V was trimmed by 4 bases and J by 6 bases, leaving 13 bases between them. CDR3: CASSWGNRGEQYF. The CDR3 region has the DNA TGTGCCAGCAGCTGGGGAAATAGGGGCGAGCAGTACTTC.

This clone is a singleton in its sample. The V call is TRBV28, the J call TRBJ1-1; D gene ambiguous. The V and J ends lost 2 bases and 4 bases respectively, with 8 bases between them. The CDR3 extends over 13 amino acids. Germline V gene lookup returns CDR1 MDHEN and CDR2 SYDVKM. The CDR3 DNA is TGTGCCAGCAGTTTACTTGAGGGCACTGAAGCTTTCTTT. Its translation is CASSLLEGTEAFF.

This rearrangement joins TRBV3-1 (or the pseudogene TRBV3-2) to TRBJ2-7; 9 bases align to TRBD2. Per the germline V gene, CDR1 is LGHDT and CDR2 is YNNKEL (reference sequence). V dropped 4 bases and J dropped 2; count of bases not matched to a gene: 6. This CDR3 contains 15 residues. Written as DNA, the CDR3 is TGTGCCAGCAGCCGGGGGCTAGCGGGGACCTACGAGCAGTACTTC. Protein product: CASSRGLAGTYEQYF.

This rearrangement joins TRBV28 to TRBJ1-4; D uncertain. The germline V gene encodes CDR1 MDHEN and CDR2 SYDVKM. CDR3 length: 14 amino acids. V dropped 2 bases and J dropped 8 bases, with 12 bases sitting between them. The CDR3 bases are TGTGCCAGCAGTTTAACCGCCGGGAGGGAAAAACTGTTTTTT. This encodes CASSLTAGREKLFF. The whole variable domain, remainder taken from reference TRBV28 and TRBJ1-4, is DVKVTQSSRYLVKRTGEKVFLECVQDMDHENMFWYRQDPGLGLRLIYFSYDVKMKEKGDIPEGYSVSREKKERFSLILESASTNQTSMYLCASSLTAGREKLFFGSGTQLSVL.

The V call is TRBV19, the J call TRBJ1-5, with 7 bases aligning to TRBD1. The CDR3 totals 15 residues. V lost 7 bases, J lost 0 bases, and 6 bases stayed unmatched. From germline, CDR1 is LNHDA and CDR2 SQIVND (reference sequence). This CDR3 is CASNSRTGSNQPQHF. In DNA, the CDR3 is TGTGCCAGTAACTCCCGGACAGGTAGCAATCAGCCCCAGCATTTT.

In this sample, this clone turned up a few times. The chain combines TRBV19 with TRBJ1-1; no definite D call. This CDR3 spans 13 amino acids. Germline assignment: CDR1 LNHDA and CDR2 SQIVND (reference sequence). V dropped 1 base and J dropped 5 bases, with 8 bases sitting between them. In nucleotides, the CDR3 is TGTGCCAGTAGTATAGGGGTGAGGACTGAAGCTTTCTTT. This gives the protein CASSIGVRTEAFF.

The V and J genes are TRBV6-5 and TRBJ2-5; TRBD2 matches at 9 bases. This CDR3 has 13 residues. V shed 6 bases, J shed 4 bases, and the junction held 3 bases outside the gene matches. The germline V gene has CDR1 MNHEY and CDR2 SVGAGI. The chain's CDR3 is CASRGLARETQYF. The CDR3 bases are TGTGCCAGCAGGGGACTAGCTCGAGAGACCCAGTACTTC.

The V and J genes are TRBV7-8 and TRBJ1-2; 12 bases are shared with TRBD1. Germline V CDR1 and CDR2: SGHVS, FQNEAQ. The CDR3 has 16 amino acids. The trim removed 5 bases at V and 8 bases at J, leaving 12 bases unmatched. CDR3 coding DNA: TGTGCCAGCAGCCCATCGGGACAGGGGGCAGTAGGGGGCTACACCTTC. It encodes CASSPSGQGAVGGYTF.

This sequence joins TRBV7-2 and TRBJ2-5; maybe TRBD2 (7 bases). CDR1 is SGHTA and CDR2 is FQGNSA in the germline V gene. Trimming stripped 4 bases from V and 2 bases from J, with 23 bases between. CDR3 size: 18 residues. The CDR3 is CASSSPQGRGRIQETQYF. The CDR3 coding sequence is TGTGCCAGCAGCTCCCCCCAGGGGAGGGGGAGGATACAAGAGACCCAGTACTTC. Filled out from reference TRBV7-2 and TRBJ2-5, the complete variable domain reads GAGVSQSPSNKVTEKGKDVELRCDPISGHTALYWYRQSLGQGLEFLIYFQGNSAPDKSGLPSDRFSAERTGGSVSTLTIQRTQQEDSAVYLCASSSPQGRGRIQETQYFGPGTRLLVL.

The chain has TRBV27 and TRBJ1-6; tentative D call: TRBD1 (5 bases). Germline CDR1 MNHEY, CDR2 SMNVEV (reference sequence). Trimming took off 5 bases at V and 7 bases at J, with 18 bases between the two ends. The CDR3 loop spans 16 amino acids. CDR3 DNA sequence: TGTGCCAGCAGTGGACGGACACCCCTGGGGAATTCACCCCTCCACTTT. It codes for CASSGRTPLGNSPLHF.